The 18 T cell receptor beta chains given below trace back to one sample, sequenced in a study of vaccination effects on CD4 cells after COVID-19. Under the ViraFEST assay, PBMC were stimulated with viral peptide pools so that antigen-specific CD4+ T cells expanded. Sequencing was performed afterwards. CD4+ T cells were isolated after around ten days of culture. Nucleocapsid antibodies were negative in the vaccine recipients, who had never had SARS-CoV-2 infection. TCRdb's table, derived via immunoSEQ multiplex PCR, lists solely in-frame clones and lacks some. The repertoire consists of some 41,000 clones, with over 65% occurring once and the leading ten covering 15%. No antigen is known for these receptors. Source: CD4+ T cells from PBMCs cultured with HCoV-OC43 spike peptides, taken before COVID-19 vaccination. The subset is: HCoV-OC43 spike overlapping peptide pool stimulation. These TCRs come from a human donor who received a COVID-19 vaccine.

CDR3 amino acids: CASSLLGTLNQPQHF. The CDR3 DNA follows: TGTGCCAGCAGCCTCCTCGGGACGTTAAATCAGCCCCAGCATTTT. V gene TRBV11-2 combines with J gene TRBJ1-5; D is perhaps TRBD1 (5 bases). The V and J ends lost 5 bases and 4 bases respectively, with 15 bases between them. The CDR3 is 15 residues long. Germline V gene lookup returns CDR1 SGHAT and CDR2 FQNNGV.

This clone was detected only a few times. The J gene is TRBJ1-6, the V gene TRBV5-1, with unresolved D. This CDR3 contains 9 residues. Germline loops: CDR1 SGHRS, CDR2 YFSETQ. Trimming stripped 6 bases from V and 10 bases from J, with 2 bases between. DNA for the CDR3: TGCGCCAGCATCTCACCCCTCCACTTT. It encodes CASISPLHF.

This clone is a singleton in its sample. The chain joins TRBV6-2 or TRBV6-3 to TRBJ2-3; 13 positions match TRBD2. Germline values: CDR1 MNHEY, CDR2 SVGEGT. V shed 6 bases, J shed 5 bases, and the junction held 8 bases outside the gene matches. There are 16 residues in the CDR3. CDR3 protein: CASSHTSGGVQDTQYF. The CDR3 bases are TGTGCCAGCAGCCACACTAGCGGGGGGGTTCAAGATACGCAGTATTTT.

This clone was found a few times. The J gene is TRBJ1-6, the V gene TRBV27, with D maybe TRBD1 (5 bases). Germline CDR1 MNHEY, CDR2 SMNVEV (reference sequence). The CDR3 runs to 16 residues. V was cut by 6 bases and J by 2 bases, with 14 bases left in between. CDR3 nucleotides: TGTGCCAGCAGGGATGAGGGGCGGACCTATAATTCACCCCTCCACTTT. Its translation: CASRDEGRTYNSPLHF.

This clone was found a few times. The J gene is TRBJ2-4, the V gene TRBV3-1 (or the pseudogene TRBV3-2); TRBD2 aligns across 13 bases. The CDR3 spans 15 residues. Germline trimming cut 0 bases from V and 15 bases from J; bases unmatched to any gene: 8. From germline, CDR1 is LGHDT and CDR2 YNNKEL (reference sequence). CDR3 residues: CASSQDAGLAGSPYF. In DNA, the CDR3 is TGTGCCAGCAGCCAAGATGCGGGACTAGCGGGGAGTCCGTACTTC.

The J gene is TRBJ1-2, the V gene TRBV29-1, with 8 bases fitting TRBD1. V shed 7 bases and J 4 bases; nucleotides not matched to a gene: 11. The CDR3 extends over 14 amino acids. CDR1 is SQVTM and CDR2 is ANQGSEA in the germline V gene. This CDR3 is CSALDRAGFYGYTF. For the CDR3, the DNA is TGCAGCGCCCTGGACAGGGCCGGATTCTATGGCTACACCTTC.

The genes are TRBV11-2 and TRBJ1-2; 8 bases map to TRBD1. The CDR3 is 13 amino acids. V gave up 1 base and J gave up 8 bases; unmatched junction bases: 3. The germline V gene encodes CDR1 SGHAT and CDR2 FQNNGV. This CDR3 reads CASSLGTGSGYTF. The CDR3, as DNA: TGTGCCAGCAGCTTAGGGACAGGGTCGGGCTACACCTTC.

The CDR3 sequence is CAISESTRQGRRFKAFF. The DNA of the CDR3 is TGTGCCATCAGTGAGTCGACCCGACAGGGGCGTCGTTTTAAAGCTTTCTTT. This chain joins TRBV10-3 and TRBJ1-1, with 8 bases identical to TRBD1. The CDR3 covers 17 residues. Germline assignment: CDR1 ENHRY and CDR2 SYGVKD. The V segment lost 0 bases and the J segment 9 bases; nucleotides outside the gene matches: 15.

CDR3 in amino acids: CASSKSGLSNEKLFF. As DNA, the CDR3 is TGTGCCAGTAGTAAATCGGGACTGAGTAATGAAAAACTGTTTTTT. The chain joins TRBV19 to TRBJ1-4; D possibly corresponds to TRBD1 (5 bases). The CDR3 runs 15 residues. CDR1 and CDR2 (germline): LNHDA, SQIVND (reference sequence). The germline V and J ends were trimmed by 4 bases and 4 bases, with 13 bases remaining between them.

This rearrangement joins TRBV7-9 to TRBJ1-4; 8 bases are a match to TRBD1. CDR3 length equals 12 residues. The V gene end was trimmed by 8 bases and the J gene end by 7 bases; junction bases not matched to a gene: 3. Germline loops: CDR1 SEHNR, CDR2 FQNEAQ (reference sequence). CDR3 sequence reads: CASGDRGEKLFF. The CDR3 DNA reads TGTGCCAGCGGAGACAGGGGTGAAAAACTGTTTTTT.

This clone was counted only a few times. The chain carries TRBV6-5 and TRBJ2-7; tentatively, D is TRBD1 (6 bases). The CDR3 runs to 15 residues. The V and J ends lost 4 bases and 2 bases respectively, with 15 bases between them. Germline V lookup: CDR1 MNHEY, CDR2 SVGAGI. Here the CDR3 reads CASSLTGTPAYEQYF. CDR3 DNA: TGTGCCAGCAGTTTGACCGGGACACCTGCCTACGAGCAGTACTTC.

This clone has just a few counts. This rearrangement joins TRBV5-1 to TRBJ2-3; no clear D gene. In germline, CDR1 is SGHRS, CDR2 YFSETQ. The V end lost 2 bases, the J end lost 3 bases, and 7 bases lay between the germline ends. The CDR3 extends over 13 amino acids. The CDR3 nucleotides are TGCGCCAGCAGCTTATCGCAGACAGATACGCAGTATTTT. Translated: CASSLSQTDTQYF.

This clone was detected only a few times. Other DNA sequences from this sample encode an identical CDR3 as well. The gene calls are TRBV20-1 and TRBJ1-2; no reliable D call. The CDR3 covers 10 residues. Trimming took off 4 bases at V and 0 bases at J, with 0 bases between the two ends. CDR1 is DFQATT, CDR2 SNEGSKA, per germline (reference sequence). CDR3 DNA sequence: TGCAGTGCTACTAACTATGGCTACACCTTC. Protein: CSATNYGYTF.

This clone was seen more than once but under ten times. The genes are TRBV19 and TRBJ1-3; D perhaps matches TRBD1 (5 bases). V was pared by 6 bases and J by 0 bases, with 15 bases between. The CDR3 has 16 amino acids. The germline gives CDR1 LNHDA, CDR2 SQIVND (reference sequence). This CDR3 reads CASRRTIWSSGNTIYF. DNA for the CDR3: TGTGCCAGTAGACGGACAATTTGGAGCTCTGGAAACACCATATATTTT. The whole variable domain, remainder taken from reference TRBV19 and TRBJ1-3, is DGGITQSPKYLFRKEGQNVTLSCEQNLNHDAMYWYRQDPGQGLRLIYYSQIVNDFQKGDIAEGYSVSREKKESFPLTVTSAQKNPTAFYLCASRRTIWSSGNTIYFGEGSWLTVV.

The J gene is TRBJ2-7, the V gene TRBV5-1; TRBD1 matches at 7 bases. V lost 4 bases, J lost 12 bases, and 22 bases stayed unmatched. The germline V gene has CDR1 SGHRS and CDR2 YFSETQ. The CDR3 is 16 residues long. This CDR3 reads CASSPGQAGPMGMGYF. The CDR3 DNA sequence: TGCGCCAGCAGCCCTGGACAGGCAGGTCCAATGGGAATGGGGTACTTC.

The rearrangement joins TRBV5-8 to TRBJ2-6; TRBD1 might be the D (5 bases). Trimming left V 1 base short and J 4 bases short, with 12 bases between. The CDR3 sequence is 16 residues long. The germline gives CDR1 SGHTS, CDR2 YDEGEE. The CDR3 region has the DNA TGTGCCAGCAGCTTGAGGGGTCTGGTCGGGGCCAACGTCCTGACTTTC. Translation gives CASSLRGLVGANVLTF.

This clone was seen a handful of times. The CDR3, as DNA: TGCGCCAGCGGGATGGATGGAAACACCATATATTTT. Protein: CASGMDGNTIYF. This chain links TRBV5-1 with TRBJ1-3; D gene ambiguous. The ends were cut back, 7 bases at V and 3 bases at J, with 8 bases in the middle. The CDR3 consists of 12 residues. Looked up from germline, CDR1 is SGHRS and CDR2 is YFSETQ.

CDR3 nucleotides: TGTGCCAGTAGTACGCAGACAGGGGTCGGAGGCTACACCTTC. This translates into CASSTQTGVGGYTF. The chain uses TRBV19 and TRBJ1-2; 8 nucleotides align to TRBD1. CDR1 and CDR2 (germline): LNHDA, SQIVND (reference sequence). This CDR3 contains 14 residues. J was trimmed by 8 bases and V by 4 bases; bases with no gene match: 9.